The clone carrying this T cell receptor (beta chain) occurred a few times. The study ran its PCR with 60 Vbeta and 13 Jbeta primers. The data were produced by immunoSEQ multiplex PCR, yet TCRdb's version contains in-frame clones alone and is incomplete. The data show over 150,000 clones, under 80% seen once. In germline, CDR1 is MGHRA, CDR2 YSYEKL. V lost 1 base and J lost 1, with 10 bases in between. This CDR3 is built from 15 residues. This sample is part of a study of cytomegalovirus exposure and HLA in healthy donors. The sample comprised PBMCs. The sequence came from a woman between 50 and 59 years old in good health and CMV-seropositive. This chain connects TRBV4-1 to TRBJ1-1; maybe TRBD1 (6 bases). This CDR3 reads CASSQGWTANTEAFF. DNA of the CDR3: TGCGCCAGCAGCCAAGGGTGGACAGCGAACACTGAAGCTTTCTTT.